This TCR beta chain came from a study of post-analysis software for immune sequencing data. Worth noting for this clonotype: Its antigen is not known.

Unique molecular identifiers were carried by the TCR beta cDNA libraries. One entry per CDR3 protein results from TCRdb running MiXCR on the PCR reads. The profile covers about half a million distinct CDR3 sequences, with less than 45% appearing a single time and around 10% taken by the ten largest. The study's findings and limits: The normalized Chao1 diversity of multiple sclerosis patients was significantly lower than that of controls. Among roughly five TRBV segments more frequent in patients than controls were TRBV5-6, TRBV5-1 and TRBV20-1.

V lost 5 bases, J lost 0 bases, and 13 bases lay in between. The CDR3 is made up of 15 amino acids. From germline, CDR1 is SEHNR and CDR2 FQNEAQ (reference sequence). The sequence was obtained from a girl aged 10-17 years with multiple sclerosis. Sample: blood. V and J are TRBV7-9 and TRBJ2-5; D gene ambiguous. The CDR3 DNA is TGTGCCAGCAGCCCAGAAGTGGTGTACCAAGAGACCCAGTACTTC. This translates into CASSPEVVYQETQYF.